This T cell receptor (beta chain) was recorded in a study of CD8 T cells in Susac syndrome. The study, taken as a whole, reports: Expansion of clones was not seen in the CD4+ T cell repertoires of Susac syndrome. Acknowledgment was made by the study that its TCR sequencing and HLA analysis involved a relatively small number of individuals.

The study sequenced TCR beta in blood CD8+ and CD4+ T cells. Bulk CD8+ and CD4+ cells came from magnetic negative isolation; CD8+ TEMRA by FACS. RNA in amounts of roughly 0.5 to 1 ug was reverse transcribed with random hexamers. MiXCR, run by TCRdb on the immunoSEQ multiplex PCR reads, gives a single entry per CDR3 protein. This sample yields around 140,000 distinct CDR3 sequences, of which approximately 95% are seen a single time; 0.14% belongs to the top ten. Points on this clonotype: The antigen is unknown.

This receptor was taken from a human donor with Susac syndrome. Source material: CD4+ T cells from PBMCs.

CDR3 sequence (DNA): TGCAGCGTCCCAGTCCGGGAGACCCAGTACTTC. It encodes CSVPVRETQYF. J is TRBJ2-5 and V is TRBV29-1, with D uncertain. The germline V gene encodes CDR1 SQVTM and CDR2 ANQGSEA. The V end was cut by 6 bases, the J end by 5 bases, with 10 bases between. This CDR3 is 11 amino acids long.